The clone carrying this TCR beta chain showed up just a few times. Its antigen remains unidentified. TCRdb analysed the reads with MiXCR anew, one entry per CDR3 protein. Of 150,000 or so distinct CDR3 sequences listed, about 6% are singletons. The entry originates in a study of T cell repertoires in cytomegalovirus infection. The wider study: An indication of both CMV infection and matching HLA type came from public TCR beta signatures. Overall study findings and caveats: HLA-C-restricted, CMV-specific TCR beta clonotypes were dominant ex vivo.

This receptor was taken from a human donor in good health (CMV status not recorded). Some clones in this sample may be carry-over from other donors' samples. Sequenced input: PBMCs.

The DNA of the CDR3 is TGTGCCAGCAGCTTAGGCGCAGGGCGCTCCTACGAGCAGTACTTC. It codes for CASSLGAGRSYEQYF. The gene calls are TRBV7-6 and TRBJ2-7; D is perhaps TRBD1 (5 bases). This CDR3 spans 15 amino acids. Trimming cost V 1 base and J 0 bases, with 10 bases left between them. CDR1 SGHVS and CDR2 FNYEAQ come from the germline V gene.